The clone carrying this TCR beta chain appeared a single time. Clones were sequenced by immunoSEQ multiplex PCR, and TCRdb holds only the in-frame ones, with some missing. The sample comprises 70,000 to 95,000 clones, around nine tenths of which are singletons, and 1.5% to 2% rests with the top ten. The CDR3 has 13 amino acids. The V gene lost 4 bases and the J gene lost 4 bases, with 10 bases spanning the gap. Germline values: CDR1 SNHLY, CDR2 FYNNEI. The data were taken from a study of T cell changes during pregnancy in multiple sclerosis. Sequenced material: peripheral blood, taken before pregnancy. This sequence originates from a female donor with multiple sclerosis, enrolled in a pregnancy study. V gene TRBV2 combines with J gene TRBJ1-1; no clear D. The CDR3 coding sequence is TGTGCCAGCAGTGTTGCAGAATCCACTGAAGCTTTCTTT. It is translated as CASSVAESTEAFF.